The 21 T cell receptor beta chains in this list originate from one sample, sequenced in a study of blood T cell repertoires in COVID-19. Only in-frame clones appear in the TCRdb table, and some are missing; sequencing was by immunoSEQ multiplex PCR. The sample includes more than 400,000 clones, about nine tenths seen only once; the top ten take around 0.7%. Sequencing input: PBMCs or T cells enriched from blood (not recorded which). These receptors all stem from a woman between 18 and 29 years old who had recovered from COVID-19.

V is TRBV9 and J is TRBJ2-1; D may be TRBD1 (6 bases). Germline V gene data show CDR1 as SGDLS and CDR2 as YYNGEE. The CDR3 totals 13 residues. V gave up 0 bases and J gave up 8 bases, with 9 bases separating them. The CDR3 region has the DNA TGTGCCAGCAGCGTAGCCTCAGGGGATGAGCAGTTCTTC. Its translation is CASSVASGDEQFF.

This clone was picked up one time. V is TRBV7-8 and J is TRBJ1-1; 8 bases line up with TRBD1. Germline loops: CDR1 SGHVS, CDR2 FQNEAQ. V trimming: 1 base; J trimming: 5 bases; junction bases outside the gene matches: 6. The CDR3 covers 15 residues. This CDR3 is CASSLVITGGTEAFF. The CDR3, as DNA: TGTGCCAGCAGCTTAGTAATAACAGGGGGGACTGAAGCTTTCTTT. Full variable domain (remainder filled in from reference TRBV7-8 and TRBJ1-1): GAGVSQSPRYKVAKRGQDVALRCDPISGHVSLFWYQQALGQGPEFLTYFQNEAQLDKSGLPSDRFFAERPEGSVSTLKIQRTQQEDSAVYLCASSLVITGGTEAFFGQGTRLTVV.

The chain recombines TRBV18 with TRBJ1-4; no clear D. V lost 10 bases, J lost 2 bases, and 11 bases lay in between. There are 13 residues in the CDR3. Germline V gene data show CDR1 as KGHSH and CDR2 as LQKENI. CDR3 nucleotide sequence: TGTGCCACCGCGGGGAACACTAATGAAAAACTGTTTTTT. Residues: CATAGNTNEKLFF.

This clone was seen just once. This chain links TRBV29-1 with TRBJ2-3, with D possibly TRBD1 on 5 matching bases. Germline-derived CDR1 and CDR2 are SQVTM and ANQGSEA. The germline V and J ends were trimmed by 4 bases and 4 bases, with 12 bases remaining between them. The CDR3 contains 13 residues. The CDR3: CSVVRGNADTQYF. CDR3 sequence (DNA): TGCAGCGTTGTTAGGGGAAACGCAGATACGCAGTATTTT.

The rearrangement joins TRBV28 to TRBJ1-1; 8 bases are a match to TRBD1. The CDR3 sequence is 14 residues long. Germline CDR1 and CDR2: MDHEN and SYDVKM. V gave up 6 bases and J gave up 0 bases; unmatched junction bases: 3. The CDR3: CASSAGGLNTEAFF. In DNA form, the CDR3 reads TGTGCCAGCAGCGCAGGGGGCCTGAACACTGAAGCTTTCTTT.

The V call is TRBV23-1, the J call TRBJ1-2, with D unclear. TRBV23-1 is assigned to the ORF class and has an uncertain function. The CDR3 length is 15 residues. Trimming left V 3 bases short and J 8 bases short, with 19 bases between. The CDR3 reads CASSHSDGVLGGYTF. DNA of the CDR3: TGCGCCAGCAGTCACTCGGACGGGGTTCTGGGGGGCTACACCTTC.

Of note for this clone: The sample carries other DNA sequences with the same CDR3. The rearrangement links TRBV19 to TRBJ1-4; TRBD1 aligns across 10 bases. There are 14 residues in the CDR3. Germline V gene lookup returns CDR1 LNHDA and CDR2 SQIVND (reference sequence). Trimming at V came to 7 bases and at J to 6 bases, leaving 5 bases not matched to a gene. The DNA of the CDR3 is TGTGCCAGTAATCCCGGGACAGGGGATGAAAAACTGTTTTTT. This encodes CASNPGTGDEKLFF.

This chain uses TRBV6-1 with TRBJ1-1; D might be TRBD1 (6 bases). Germline V gene sequence: CDR1 MNHNS, CDR2 SASEGT. This CDR3 region has 14 residues. V was cut by 5 bases and J by 4 bases, with 14 bases left in between. Here the CDR3 reads CASSSEGGITEAFF. In DNA form, the CDR3 reads TGTGCCAGCAGTAGTGAGGGGGGGATCACTGAAGCTTTCTTT.

This chain uses TRBV11-3 with TRBJ2-7; D may be TRBD2 (5 bases). The CDR3 has 12 residues. Trimming pared 3 bases from V and 7 bases from J, leaving 10 bases between. CDR1 is SGHNT, CDR2 YENEEA, per germline. CDR3 loop: CASSFDSGEQYF. The DNA of the CDR3 is TGTGCCAGCAGCTTCGACTCGGGGGAGCAGTACTTC.

The chain couples TRBV7-6 to TRBJ1-1; 10 nucleotides align to TRBD1. The CDR3 runs to 15 residues. The ends lost 2 bases at V and 6 bases at J; junction bases unmatched: 6. From germline, CDR1 is SGHVS and CDR2 FNYEAQ. The CDR3 nucleotides read TGTGCCAGCAGCTTAATGGGACAGGGGAAGCCTGAAGCTTTCTTT. Translating gives CASSLMGQGKPEAFF. Full variable domain (missing parts from reference TRBV7-6 and TRBJ1-1): GAGVSQSPRYKVTKRGQDVALRCDPISGHVSLYWYRQALGQGPEFLTYFNYEAQQDKSGLPNDRFSAERPEGSISTLTIQRTEQRDSAMYRCASSLMGQGKPEAFFGQGTRLTVV.

This chain connects TRBV5-4 to TRBJ1-1, with 10 bases aligning to TRBD1. The germline gives CDR1 SGHNT, CDR2 YYREEE (reference sequence). V was clipped by 4 bases and J by 1 base; unmatched bases: 4. The CDR3 extends over 15 amino acids. CDR3 sequence: CASSMWDRGNTEAFF. For the CDR3, the DNA is TGTGCCAGCAGCATGTGGGACAGGGGGAACACTGAAGCTTTCTTT.

This clone occurred a few times. The rearrangement links TRBV7-8 to TRBJ1-2; TRBD1 matches 10 bases. CDR1 is SGHVS and CDR2 is FQNEAQ in the germline V gene. Trimming cost V 0 bases and J 8 bases; bases outside gene matches: 6. The CDR3 extends over 15 amino acids. The CDR3 DNA is TGTGCCAGCAGCTTAGCGGGACAGGGGAGGATAGGCTACACCTTC. Translation: CASSLAGQGRIGYTF.

On this clone itself: The same CDR3 arises from other DNA sequences in this sample as well. The V and J genes are TRBV9 and TRBJ2-3; TRBD2 matches 8 bases. CDR1 and CDR2 (germline): SGDLS, YYNGEE. The CDR3 has 15 residues. The junction had 0 bases not matched to a gene; V was cut back by 0 bases and J by 0 bases. CDR3 sequence: CASSVGGGSTDTQYF. The CDR3 region has the DNA TGTGCCAGCAGCGTAGGCGGGGGGAGCACAGATACGCAGTATTTT.

V and J are TRBV5-1 and TRBJ1-4, with 7 bases fitting TRBD1. This CDR3 is built from 15 residues. After removal of 4 bases from V and 11 bases from J, the junction contained 14 bases not matched to a gene. The germline gives CDR1 SGHRS, CDR2 YFSETQ. In DNA, the CDR3 is TGCGCCAGCAGCCAGTCGACAGGGACCGAGTCTAAACTGTTTTTT. It encodes CASSQSTGTESKLFF. Full variable domain (remainder filled in from reference TRBV5-1 and TRBJ1-4): KAGVTQTPRYLIKTRGQQVTLSCSPISGHRSVSWYQQTPGQGLQFLFEYFSETQRNKGNFPGRFSGRQFSNSRSEMNVSTLELGDSALYLCASSQSTGTESKLFFGSGTQLSVL.

The chain uses TRBV4-1 and TRBJ1-4; D gene ambiguous. The CDR3 sequence is 13 residues long. V dropped 4 bases and J dropped 13 bases, with 16 bases sitting between them. Per the germline V gene, CDR1 is MGHRA and CDR2 is YSYEKL. The DNA of the CDR3 is TGCGCCAGCAGCCGAGACGGTGGAGTCCCACTGTTTTTT. This sequence encodes CASSRDGGVPLFF.

CDR3 region: CASSRDRGRSSYNSPLHF. The CDR3 nucleotides are TGTGCCAGCTCACGGGACAGGGGGAGAAGCTCCTATAATTCACCCCTCCACTTT. This rearrangement joins TRBV18 to TRBJ1-6, with 11 bases matching TRBD1. This CDR3 comprises 18 residues. CDR1 is KGHSH, CDR2 LQKENI, per germline. Trimming took 4 bases from V and 0 from J; bases not matched to a gene: 5.

Here the CDR3 reads CASSPSGEVGELFF. The CDR3 nucleotides read TGCGCCAGCAGCCCCTCCGGAGAGGTCGGGGAGCTGTTTTTT. This sequence joins TRBV5-1 and TRBJ2-2, with no clear D. CDR1 is SGHRS and CDR2 is YFSETQ in the germline V gene. The V end lost 4 bases, the J end lost 7 bases, and 14 bases lay between the germline ends. The CDR3 loop spans 14 amino acids.

The V and J genes are TRBV28 and TRBJ1-4; 9 bases are a match to TRBD1. The CDR3 length is 14 residues. The germline V gene encodes CDR1 MDHEN and CDR2 SYDVKM. V gave up 10 bases and J gave up 5 bases; unmatched junction bases: 8. The DNA of the CDR3 is TGTGCCACCTATGGGACAGGGCAAAATGAAAAACTGTTTTTT. Its translation: CATYGTGQNEKLFF.

V gene TRBV10-3 combines with J gene TRBJ1-2, with 7 bases that match TRBD1. J gave up 3 bases and V 8 bases, and 9 bases lay outside the gene matches. This CDR3 contains 14 residues. From germline, CDR1 is ENHRY and CDR2 SYGVKD. CDR3 sequence reads: CAIGAGGSDYGYTF. Here the CDR3 DNA reads TGTGCCATCGGGGCAGGGGGTAGCGACTATGGCTACACCTTC.

The rearrangement uses TRBV19 and TRBJ1-5, with D perhaps TRBD1 (6 bases). Germline assignment: CDR1 LNHDA and CDR2 SQIVND (reference sequence). This CDR3 has 15 amino acids. V was clipped by 6 bases and J by 4 bases, with 16 bases between them. The CDR3 DNA follows: TGTGCCAGTAGCCCCTACAGGGTGGGGAATCAGCCCCAGCATTTT. Translating gives CASSPYRVGNQPQHF.

The chain employs TRBV6-5 and TRBJ2-3; the D gene is possibly TRBD1 (5 bases). V dropped 10 bases and J dropped 3 bases, with 14 bases sitting between them. The CDR3 is 13 amino acids. The V gene's germline CDR1 is MNHEY and CDR2 SVGAGI. This CDR3 reads CATRRETTDTQYF. CDR3 nucleotides: TGTGCCACCCGCAGGGAAACAACAGATACGCAGTATTTT.